The 5 T cell receptor beta chains given below trace back to one sample, sequenced in a study of blood T cell repertoires in COVID-19. Profiling relied on immunoSEQ multiplex PCR, and the TCRdb table lists in-frame clones only, not all of them. The sample holds more than 200,000 clones, approximately 85% seen once. Material for sequencing was peripheral blood. The receptors derive from a woman of 80 years or more with COVID-19, enrolled during active disease.

V and J are TRBV7-3 and TRBJ2-2; D may be TRBD2 (6 bases). CDR3 length: 20 amino acids. Germline CDR1 SGHTA, CDR2 FQGTGA. V was trimmed by 0 bases and J by 0 bases, leaving 20 bases between them. CDR3 loop: CASSLTRGLAPPPNTGELFF. CDR3 nucleotide sequence: TGTGCCAGCAGCTTAACGAGGGGCCTAGCGCCACCTCCGAACACCGGGGAGCTGTTTTTT.

V usage is TRBV28 and J usage is TRBJ2-2, with TRBD2 identical over 10 bases. The CDR3 totals 15 residues. Germline-derived CDR1 and CDR2 are MDHEN and SYDVKM. J gave up 5 bases and V 3 bases, and 3 bases lay outside the gene matches. CDR3 sequence: CASSFLAGVTGELFF. The CDR3 DNA sequence: TGTGCCAGCAGTTTCCTAGCGGGAGTTACCGGGGAGCTGTTTTTT.

V is TRBV11-1 and J is TRBJ2-2; 7 nucleotides match TRBD1. The V gene's germline CDR1 is SGHAT and CDR2 FQDESV (reference sequence). The CDR3 covers 15 residues. V was pared by 3 bases and J by 9 bases, with 10 bases of the junction left unmatched. CDR3 sequence: CASSFEGGAVRELFF. CDR3 bases: TGTGCCAGCAGCTTTGAAGGGGGCGCCGTCCGGGAGCTGTTTTTT.

This clone is a singleton in its sample. This chain links TRBV27 with TRBJ2-7, with D possibly TRBD2 on 6 matching bases. Germline V lookup: CDR1 MNHEY, CDR2 SMNVEV (reference sequence). The CDR3 loop spans 15 amino acids. Trimming removed 5 bases from V and 7 bases from J, with 21 bases in between. The DNA of the CDR3 is TGTGCCAGCAGTCTACGCGGGACCGATCCTTTTGAGCAGTACTTC. Translation: CASSLRGTDPFEQYF.

The chain couples TRBV3-1 (or the pseudogene TRBV3-2) to TRBJ1-2; D remains unclear. Trimming removed 9 bases from V and 6 bases from J, with 14 bases in between. Germline CDR1 is LGHDT and CDR2 is YNNKEL (reference sequence). This CDR3 region has 12 residues. CDR3 nucleotides: TGTGCCAGGCCGGGGAGGGTTGATGGCTACACCTTC. It yields the protein CARPGRVDGYTF.